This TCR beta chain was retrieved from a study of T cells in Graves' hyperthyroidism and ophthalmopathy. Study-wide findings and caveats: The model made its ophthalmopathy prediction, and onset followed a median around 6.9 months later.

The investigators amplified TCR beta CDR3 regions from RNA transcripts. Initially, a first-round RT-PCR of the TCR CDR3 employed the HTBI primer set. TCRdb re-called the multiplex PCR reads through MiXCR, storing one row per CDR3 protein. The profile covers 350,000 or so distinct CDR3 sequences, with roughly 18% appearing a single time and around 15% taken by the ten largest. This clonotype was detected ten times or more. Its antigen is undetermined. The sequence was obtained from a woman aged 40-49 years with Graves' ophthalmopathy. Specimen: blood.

CDR3 in amino acids: CASSFLMGYQPQHF. The CDR3 nucleotides are TGTGCCAGCAGTTTTTTGATGGGCTATCAGCCCCAGCATTTT. The chain is built from TRBV28 and TRBJ1-5; no definite D call. This CDR3 is 14 amino acids long. With 3 bases removed from V and 5 bases from J, the gap between germline ends came to 11 bases. In germline, CDR1 is MDHEN, CDR2 SYDVKM.